The next 25 T cell receptor beta chains were all read from a single sample in a study of cytomegalovirus exposure and HLA in healthy donors. A multiplex PCR was run with 60 Vbeta primers and 13 Jbeta primers. Profiling relied on immunoSEQ multiplex PCR, and the TCRdb table lists in-frame clones only, not all of them. Here the sample spans 200,000 or so clones, 85% to 90% being singletons. Input material: PBMCs. These TCRs come from a man between 25 and 39 years old in good health and CMV-seronegative.

V gene TRBV2 combines with J gene TRBJ2-3; the match to TRBD2 covers 8 bases. Germline CDR1 is SNHLY and CDR2 is FYNNEI. CDR3 size: 15 residues. V shed 7 bases, J shed 4 bases, and the junction held 10 bases outside the gene matches. The CDR3 here is CASTLTGGRADTQYF. The CDR3 DNA reads as TGTGCCAGCACACTTACGGGGGGGCGGGCAGATACGCAGTATTTT.

The chain joins TRBV27 to TRBJ1-1; possible D gene TRBD1, 6 bases. The CDR3 consists of 14 residues. V lost 4 bases, J lost 2 bases, and 11 bases lay in between. CDR1 and CDR2 (germline): MNHEY, SMNVEV (reference sequence). In DNA form, the CDR3 reads TGTGCCAGCAGTTCCTTAGGGGGAAACACTGAAGCTTTCTTT. Translated, it gives CASSSLGGNTEAFF.

V is TRBV25-1 and J is TRBJ1-4; TRBD1 is a possible D gene (6 bases). The CDR3 covers 15 residues. Germline-derived CDR1 and CDR2 are MGHDK and SYGVNS. Trimming cost V 3 bases and J 4 bases, with 12 bases left between them. For the CDR3, the DNA is TGTGCCAGCAGTGATAGGACAGTTTATAATGAAAAACTGTTTTTT. Protein sequence: CASSDRTVYNEKLFF.

The chain is built from TRBV19 and TRBJ1-5, with D possibly matching TRBD1 (5 bases). The CDR3 consists of 15 residues. Deletions cut 4 bases from V and 1 base from J, with 11 bases between. The germline V gene encodes CDR1 LNHDA and CDR2 SQIVND (reference sequence). The CDR3 protein is CASSSGGASNQPQHF. CDR3 nucleotides: TGTGCCAGTAGTAGTGGAGGGGCGAGCAATCAGCCCCAGCATTTT. Filled out from reference TRBV19 and TRBJ1-5, the complete variable domain reads DGGITQSPKYLFRKEGQNVTLSCEQNLNHDAMYWYRQDPGQGLRLIYYSQIVNDFQKGDIAEGYSVSREKKESFPLTVTSAQKNPTAFYLCASSSGGASNQPQHFGDGTRLSIL.

This chain connects TRBV28 to TRBJ2-1, with 9 bases that match TRBD1. Germline V gene data show CDR1 as MDHEN and CDR2 as SYDVKM. The CDR3 spans 16 residues. V dropped 6 bases and J dropped 4; count of bases not matched to a gene: 10. The CDR3 coding sequence is TGTGCCAGCAGCCGGCATGGGACAGGGCTTTACAATGAGCAGTTCTTC. Translated: CASSRHGTGLYNEQFF.

The chain joins TRBV14 to TRBJ2-3, with D possibly being TRBD2 (6 bases). CDR1 is SGHDN and CDR2 is FVKESK in the germline V gene. The ends were cut back, 1 base at V and 2 bases at J, with 16 bases in the middle. The CDR3 is 17 amino acids. The CDR3 DNA follows: TGTGCCAGCAGCCAAGGGATCGGACTACTTTACACAGATACGCAGTATTTT. This codes for CASSQGIGLLYTDTQYF.

This chain connects TRBV18 to TRBJ2-4, with D possibly matching TRBD1 (6 bases). The CDR3 length is 15 residues. Germline CDR1 reads KGHSH; CDR2 reads LQKENI. V lost 3 bases to trimming and J lost 4 bases, with 13 bases between them. The CDR3 loop is CASSPPSGQKNIQYF. CDR3 DNA: TGTGCCAGCTCACCGCCCTCCGGACAGAAAAACATTCAGTACTTC.

The chain has TRBV2 and TRBJ1-6, with D uncertain. Trimming cost V 4 bases and J 0 bases, with 7 bases left between them. The CDR3 covers 15 residues. Germline CDR1 SNHLY, CDR2 FYNNEI. The CDR3 DNA follows: TGTGCCAGCAGTGTGACATTCTCCTATAATTCACCCCTCCACTTT. Translation gives CASSVTFSYNSPLHF.

The chain is built from TRBV12-5 and TRBJ2-3, with TRBD2 matching over 7 bases. V lost 8 bases to trimming and J lost 0 bases; unmatched junction nucleotides: 11. CDR1 and CDR2 (germline): LGHNT, FRNRAP. The CDR3 loop spans 16 amino acids. CDR3 sequence: CASSSGAGISTDTQYF. DNA for the CDR3: TGTGCTAGTTCGAGCGGGGCGGGGATTAGCACAGATACGCAGTATTTT.

Note on this clone: One end of the junction varies from germline; a read error may be responsible. V is TRBV7-9 and J is TRBJ1-1, with 9 bases identical to TRBD1. Germline CDR1 reads SEHNR; CDR2 reads FQNEAQ (reference sequence). This CDR3 is 15 amino acids long. CDR3 in DNA: TGTTCCAGCACCCAACCGGGACAGGGTTTAACTGAAGCTTTCTTT. Encoded protein: CSSTQPGQGLTEAFF.

This chain links TRBV4-2 with TRBJ2-1; 9 bases fit TRBD1. Germline CDR1 LGHNA, CDR2 YNFKEQ. The ends lost 0 bases at V and 8 bases at J; junction bases unmatched: 11. The CDR3 extends over 17 amino acids. The CDR3 loop reads CASSQDAFGTGRYEQFF. CDR3 coding DNA: TGTGCCAGCAGCCAAGATGCATTCGGGACAGGGCGATATGAGCAGTTCTTC.

This chain uses TRBV28 with TRBJ1-2; 7 bases fit TRBD1. Germline V lookup: CDR1 MDHEN, CDR2 SYDVKM. This CDR3 contains 15 residues. Trimming at V came to 2 bases and at J to 2 bases, leaving 5 bases not matched to a gene. The DNA for the CDR3 is TGTGCCAGCAGTTTACAGGGGGGCGGAAACTATGGCTACACCTTC. Protein sequence: CASSLQGGGNYGYTF.

The chain recombines TRBV7-8 with TRBJ2-7; TRBD2 might be the D (6 bases). Germline V gene lookup returns CDR1 SGHVS and CDR2 FQNEAQ. The CDR3 length is 13 residues. V lost 3 bases and J lost 6, with 12 bases in between. CDR3 coding DNA: TGTGCCAGCAGCTTGGCGGGGTACGGCGAGCAGTACTTC. This sequence encodes CASSLAGYGEQYF.

This sequence joins TRBV29-1 and TRBJ2-3; 7 nucleotides agree with TRBD1. The CDR3 sequence is 18 residues long. Trimming cost V 1 base and J 3 bases; bases outside gene matches: 16. Germline lookup yields CDR1 SQVTM and CDR2 ANQGSEA. CDR3 loop: CSVEGQGVSKILTDTQYF. The DNA of the CDR3 is TGCAGCGTTGAAGGTCAGGGGGTTTCTAAGATTTTGACAGATACGCAGTATTTT.

This clone has just a few counts. The rearrangement uses TRBV6-5 and TRBJ2-1; 11 nucleotides agree with TRBD2. Per germline, CDR1 MNHEY and CDR2 SVGAGI. The CDR3 is 15 residues long. Trimming removed 6 bases from V and 5 bases from J; junction bases left unmatched: 6. DNA for the CDR3: TGTGCCAGCAGCCGGGGGACTAGCGGCAACAATGAGCAGTTCTTC. This encodes CASSRGTSGNNEQFF.

V usage is TRBV5-1 and J usage is TRBJ2-5; D gene uncertain. The last part of the DNA fits TRBJ2-7 better; the J call may be wrong. Germline CDR1 is SGHRS and CDR2 is YFSETQ. The CDR3 covers 10 residues. The CDR3 is CASSLNEQYF. CDR3 DNA sequence: TGCGCCAGCAGCTTGAACGAGCAGTACTTC.

The chain carries TRBV19 and TRBJ2-7; 11 bases align to TRBD1. Germline V gene sequence: CDR1 LNHDA, CDR2 SQIVND (reference sequence). V lost 6 bases and J lost 5; bases outside the gene matches: 9. CDR3 length: 15 residues. The CDR3 loop reads CASSEGRTGGHEQYF. DNA of the CDR3: TGTGCCAGTAGCGAGGGTCGGACAGGGGGCCACGAGCAGTACTTC.

This clone was detected once. The V gene is TRBV6-5, the J gene TRBJ2-7, with 13 bases that match TRBD2. There are 15 residues in the CDR3. CDR1 is MNHEY, CDR2 SVGAGI, per germline. The J segment lost 3 bases and the V segment lost 6 bases, leaving 5 bases of the junction unmatched. CDR3 bases: TGTGCCAGCAGCTTGAGGACTAGCGGGGGCTACGAGCAGTACTTC. It encodes CASSLRTSGGYEQYF.

The chain joins TRBV7-2 to TRBJ2-1; 7 nucleotides align to TRBD1. V shed 4 bases, J shed 8 bases, and the junction held 5 bases outside the gene matches. The CDR3 covers 13 residues. The germline CDR1 and CDR2 sequences are SGHTA and FQGNSA. Written as DNA, the CDR3 is TGTGCCAGCAGCTCCGACAGGGACCATGAGCAGTTCTTC. It codes for CASSSDRDHEQFF.

As to this clone: The junction and the germline gene differ at one end; a read error may be behind it. The gene calls are TRBV7-9 and TRBJ2-7; no reliable D call. The CDR3 consists of 12 residues. CDR1 SEHNR and CDR2 FQNEAQ come from the germline V gene (reference sequence). The CDR3 region has the DNA TGTTCCAGCAGCTTCGACAACTACGAGCAGTACTTC. Translation: CSSSFDNYEQYF.

As regards this clone: The junction shows a germline mismatch at one end, possibly a read error. The chain carries TRBV2 and TRBJ2-6; 7 positions match TRBD1. The CDR3 contains 17 residues. Germline CDR1 reads SNHLY; CDR2 reads FYNNEI. This CDR3 is CVSKRQGIISGANVLTF. The CDR3, as DNA: TGTGTCAGCAAAAGACAGGGAATTATATCTGGGGCCAACGTCCTGACTTTC. The variable domain in full, with the rest retrieved from reference TRBV2 and TRBJ2-6, is EPEVTQTPSHQVTQMGQEVILRCVPISNHLYFYWYRQILGQKVEFLVSFYNNEISEKSEIFDDQFSVERPDGSNFTLKIRSTKLEDSAMYFCVSKRQGIISGANVLTFGAGSRLTVL.

J is TRBJ2-7 and V is TRBV28; a possible D gene is TRBD1 (5 bases). The V gene lost 4 bases and the J gene lost 4 bases, with 17 bases spanning the gap. CDR1 MDHEN and CDR2 SYDVKM come from the germline V gene. The CDR3 extends over 15 amino acids. The CDR3, as DNA: TGTGCCAGCAGTTCTAACCTAGGGGAAGGATACGAGCAGTACTTC. It translates to CASSSNLGEGYEQYF. The full variable domain, its missing parts supplied by reference TRBV28 and TRBJ2-7, is DVKVTQSSRYLVKRTGEKVFLECVQDMDHENMFWYRQDPGLGLRLIYFSYDVKMKEKGDIPEGYSVSREKKERFSLILESASTNQTSMYLCASSSNLGEGYEQYFGPGTRLTVT.

The chain links TRBV11-3 to TRBJ2-2; D is ambiguous. This CDR3 spans 14 amino acids. In germline, CDR1 is SGHNT, CDR2 YENEEA. The V and J ends lost 1 base and 1 base respectively, with 4 bases between them. The DNA of the CDR3 is TGTGCCAGCAGCTTAGCAGAGAACACCGGGGAGCTGTTTTTT. Its protein product is CASSLAENTGELFF.

V is TRBV9 and J is TRBJ2-5; 11 bases are shared with TRBD2. The germline V gene encodes CDR1 SGDLS and CDR2 YYNGEE. The CDR3 is 19 amino acids. The V segment lost 0 bases and the J segment 2 bases; nucleotides outside the gene matches: 12. The DNA for the CDR3 is TGTGCCAGCAGCGTAGCGTCTGGGTGGTCTAGCGGGAGGCAAGAGACCCAGTACTTC. Protein sequence: CASSVASGWSSGRQETQYF.

The V and J genes are TRBV15 and TRBJ2-6; D is uncertain. The CDR3 spans 18 residues. The germline gives CDR1 LNHNV, CDR2 YYDKDF (reference sequence). V lost 1 base to trimming and J lost 0 bases, with 13 bases between them. For the CDR3, the DNA is TGTGCCACCAGCAGAGGTTTGGGCCCCTCCTCTGGGGCCAACGTCCTGACTTTC. It yields the protein CATSRGLGPSSGANVLTF.